This T cell receptor beta chain appears in the sequencing data of a study of PD-1 blockade in classical Hodgkin lymphoma. Every patient experienced relapse after autologous stem cell transplantation, and brentuximab vedotin exposure varied. The authors purified CD4+ T cells from thawed PBMCs by magnetic negative selection. Study conclusions and caveats: Relative to healthy donors, newly diagnosed patients reportedly had lower baseline TCR diversity, which was reported as lower still in relapsed/refractory patients.

Germline V gene lookup returns CDR1 SGDLS and CDR2 YYNGEE. J gave up 1 base and V 2 bases, and 2 bases lay outside the gene matches. There are 16 residues in the CDR3. About this clone itself: Its antigen is not known.

Clones were sequenced by immunoSEQ multiplex PCR, and TCRdb holds only the in-frame ones, with some missing. This sample has around 8,600 clones, with roughly 80% found just once. This chain links TRBV9 with TRBJ2-2, with TRBD1 identical over 10 bases. The clonotype comes from a human donor with classical Hodgkin lymphoma. Specimen: CD4+ T cells from blood, collected at baseline. The CDR3 coding sequence is TGTGCCAGCAGCGTGGGGACAGGGGTGAACACCGGGGAGCTGTTTTTT. Translating gives CASSVGTGVNTGELFF.